This T cell receptor (beta chain) derives from a study of T cell responses to AZD1222 COVID-19 vaccine. Regarding the study as a whole: Donors were chiefly white British, with a greater number of females, and clonal diversity was perhaps underestimated.

Regarding this clone: No antigen is known for it.

Measured with immunoSEQ multiplex PCR; TCRdb has only the in-frame clones, and not every one. The sample includes 95,000 to 150,000 clones, approximately 88% of them seen just once. The clonotype was recovered from an adult in good health. Sequenced material: peripheral blood, taken on day 0 of AZD1222 vaccination.

CDR3 nucleotides: TGTGCCAGCAGTCCCTCAGGCCTCACCGGCGGTATCTATGGCTACACCTTC. Protein: CASSPSGLTGGIYGYTF. The chain recombines TRBV27 with TRBJ1-2; D unresolved. The CDR3 covers 17 residues. The V gene lost 5 bases and the J gene lost 4 bases, with 23 bases spanning the gap. In germline, CDR1 is MNHEY, CDR2 SMNVEV (reference sequence).